This T cell receptor (beta chain) was recorded in a study of blood T cells in healthy people across ages. The trim removed 4 bases at V and 0 bases at J, leaving 5 bases unmatched. This CDR3 contains 16 residues. In germline, CDR1 is LGHDT, CDR2 YNNKEL (reference sequence). A second about 7 to 11 cycle PCR used barcoded and J-beta primers. TCRdb ran MiXCR on the 5' RACE reads and lists one entry per CDR3 protein. The table shows around 1,800,000 distinct CDR3 sequences, with about two fifths occurring only once. Samples each yielded at least 6 micrograms of total RNA. Sequenced input: blood. This clonotype originated in a human donor in good health. The chain employs TRBV3-1 and TRBJ1-2; 10 bases align to TRBD1. CDR3 loop: CASSPRDRGTNYGYTF. Here the CDR3 DNA reads TGTGCCAGCAGCCCCCGGGACAGGGGAACTAACTATGGCTACACCTTC.